This T cell receptor beta chain comes out of a study of CD8+CD57+ T cells in acquired aplastic anemia (dated by TCRdb to 2016 to 2019). Regarding the research as a whole: A mean of approximately 2.9 ug of DNA, ranging from roughly 0.19 to 30 ug, was extracted from sorted CD4+ and CD8+ cells. CD8+CD57+ expansion was defined as frequency above the mean frequency observed in healthy subjects.

Genomic DNA was used as template for profiling of TCR beta VDJ combinations and CDR3 sequences. TCR repertoire sequencing was run on an Illumina HiSeq 2000. Per the source publication's procedure: Repertoire assessment relied on Simpson's diversity index, CDR3 size and DJ length profiles, and TRBV/TRBJ rearrangement plots. The immunodominant clone was defined as the most abundant DNA sequence in deep sequencing data. CDR3 amino acid sequences were screened for sharing across subjects and were compared with published repertoires and the VDJdb database. TCRdb reanalyzed the raw reads on its own, using fastp at Q25 for trimming and MiXCR for clone calling, and kept in-frame beta chains. Duplicate CDR3 protein sequences are folded into a single record with the most common DNA and genes. TCRdb, not the original authors, processed these V and J calls. The sample table contains around 210,000 distinct CDR3 sequences; only one count was recorded for roughly 60% of them. The ten top clones hold around 58% of the sample.

Expansion of CD8+CD57+ cells had been shown by flow cytometry in the patients chosen for sequencing. All patients had severe acquired aplastic anemia diagnosed by International Study of Aplastic Anemia and Agranulocytosis and Camitta criteria. At the time blood was sampled, none of the patients had received any therapy. TCR repertoires of sorted CD4+ and CD8+ blood T cells from severe aplastic anemia patients and healthy subjects were deep-sequenced in the study. In the USA, patient enrollment took place under clinicaltrials.gov protocols 00001620, 01623167, 00001397, 00071045, 00081523 and 00961064. Ficoll-Paque density gradient centrifugation was used to isolate peripheral blood mononuclear cells. Before DNA was extracted, CD4+ and CD8+ T cells were sorted using either FACS or magnetic beads. V loses 0 bases of germline sequence and J loses 5 bases, and the interval between the two ends is 11 bases. The CDR3, from cysteine to phenylalanine, totals 14 residues. Kept here is only the CDR3 DNA, which spans 42 bases and is read in frame from base 1. The germline V gene (reference sequence) provides CDR1 LNHNV and CDR2 YYDKDF.

General findings and caveats noted by the study authors: Fewer than 35 CD8+ CDR3 sequences were found to be shared between patients and controls, but these sequences appeared to be highly expressed in patients and within the immunodominant clones of the patients. No significant difference in CD8+ Simpson's diversity was found between patients and healthy controls (P=0.060).

As to this clonotype: Its recognized antigen is unknown. The sample holds no much larger clone one base away, and base qualities are not on file.

This TCR was recovered from a human donor with aplastic anemia. Here the chain combines TRBV15 and TRBJ2-7, with a tentative D gene TRBD1 over 6 matching bases. Material for sequencing was sorted CD4+, CD8+, or CD8+CD57+ T cells (not recorded which) from PBMCs. The CDR3 is CATSREQGSDEQYF. DNA sequence: TGTGCCACCAGCAGAGAGCAGGGGAGCGACGAGCAGTACTTC. With the portions outside the CDR3 filled from the reference TRBV15 and TRBJ2-7 genes, the complete variable region becomes DAMVIQNPRYQVTQFGKPVTLSCSQTLNHNVMYWYQQKSSQAPKLLFHYYDKDFNNEADTPDNFQSRRPNTSFCFLDIRSPGLGDTAMYLCATSREQGSDEQYFGPGTRLTVT.